This T cell receptor (beta chain) was obtained from a study of T cells in Graves' hyperthyroidism and ophthalmopathy. Amplified TCR beta CDR3 regions derived from RNA transcripts. First-round RT-PCR of the TCR CDR3 relied on the HTBI primer set. One entry per CDR3 protein results from TCRdb running MiXCR on the multiplex PCR reads. The data hold some 490,000 distinct CDR3 sequences, with about 22% observed a single time. A few counts support this clonotype. Its antigen is currently unknown. Clinical symptoms, serum thyroxine and TRAb, thyroid ultrasound and orbital computed tomography were used for the diagnoses. Using around 10 ml of fresh peripheral blood, PBMCs were prepared. General study points: For ophthalmopathy, model prediction preceded onset by a median about 6.2 months. Most clonotypes that expanded in the thyroid above 0.001 also showed up in blood.

Germline V lookup: CDR1 SGHVS, CDR2 FQNEAQ. Trimming at V came to 4 bases and at J to 5 bases, leaving 5 bases not matched to a gene. The CDR3 length is 15 residues. The sequence came from a woman in her seventies with Graves' ophthalmopathy. Sequencing was done on a sample of blood. V and J are TRBV7-8 and TRBJ2-2; 9 bases line up with TRBD2. The CDR3 sequence is CASSSAGGSTGELFF. As DNA, the CDR3 is TGTGCCAGCAGCTCAGCGGGAGGTTCAACCGGGGAGCTGTTTTTT. The whole variable domain, filled in from reference TRBV7-8 and TRBJ2-2, reads GAGVSQSPRYKVAKRGQDVALRCDPISGHVSLFWYQQALGQGPEFLTYFQNEAQLDKSGLPSDRFFAERPEGSVSTLKIQRTQQEDSAVYLCASSSAGGSTGELFFGEGSRLTVL.